Listed below are T cell receptor beta chains from one sample, sequenced in a study of T-cell memory formation after mild COVID-19. TCRdb re-derived calls from the 5' RACE reads in MiXCR, one entry per CDR3 protein. The table lists some 350,000 distinct CDR3 sequences, roughly 15% of them singletons, with under 25% in the top ten. Sequenced: PBMCs or a T cell subset sorted from them (not recorded which). The receptors derive from a man between 18 and 29 years old who had mild COVID-19 (a few samples of this study predate the infection). Cell type and time point are not known. CDR3s include the opening cysteine and the closing phenylalanine or tryptophan. D genes are given only for firm matches. Size values are once, few and many counts, or a class for expanded clones, and some rows have none.

D gene: .; clone size: few; V gene: TRBV12-3/TRBV12-4; CDR3 protein: CASSPYRVGNEQFF
D gene: TRBD1; clone size: .; V gene: TRBV29-1; CDR3 protein: CGTRDRAGSEQFF
D gene: TRBD2; clone size: .; V gene: TRBV4-3; CDR3 protein: CASSRSLAVTDTQYF
D gene: TRBD2; clone size: .; V gene: TRBV7-6; CDR3 protein: CASSLGLAVSYEQYF
D gene: TRBD2; clone size: .; V gene: TRBV6-6; CDR3 protein: CASSYGLAGTKQETQYF
D gene: .; clone size: .; V gene: TRBV28; CDR3 protein: CASSKPSYREKGQETQYF
D gene: .; clone size: .; V gene: TRBV20-1; CDR3 protein: CSARDLNEKLFF
D gene: .; clone size: .; V gene: TRBV5-4; CDR3 protein: CASRMGYRNYGYTF
D gene: .; clone size: .; V gene: TRBV4-1; CDR3 protein: CASSQGWIAGETQYF
D gene: .; clone size: few; V gene: TRBV12-3/TRBV12-4; CDR3 protein: CASSAPGGGPGELFF
D gene: TRBD1; clone size: .; V gene: TRBV12-3/TRBV12-4; CDR3 protein: CASSYGQGAWGELFF
D gene: .; clone size: .; V gene: TRBV7-9; CDR3 protein: CASSLDRVEAFF
D gene: .; clone size: few; V gene: TRBV7-2; CDR3 protein: CASSLDRRSTDTQYF
D gene: .; clone size: .; V gene: TRBV5-1; CDR3 protein: CASSYGHEGNTEDFF
D gene: TRBD1; clone size: .; V gene: TRBV7-9; CDR3 protein: CASSPDDRGLTEAFF
D gene: TRBD2; clone size: .; V gene: TRBV20-1; CDR3 protein: CSADSGGADEQFF
D gene: TRBD1; clone size: many; V gene: TRBV28; CDR3 protein: CASSPDRDSYNEQFF
D gene: TRBD1; clone size: .; V gene: TRBV5-1; CDR3 protein: CASSPAGGQGASGYTF
D gene: .; clone size: .; V gene: TRBV28; CDR3 protein: CASGGLSPLHF
D gene: .; clone size: .; V gene: TRBV5-5; CDR3 protein: CASSLGQVYTEAFF
D gene: .; clone size: many; V gene: TRBV7-6; CDR3 protein: CASSTGLPGHEQFF
D gene: .; clone size: few; V gene: TRBV7-9; CDR3 protein: CASSPDRTRNSPLHF
D gene: .; clone size: .; V gene: TRBV7-2; CDR3 protein: CASSLDRENTEAFF
D gene: .; clone size: few; V gene: TRBV9; CDR3 protein: CASSVMPGELFF
D gene: TRBD1; clone size: .; V gene: TRBV5-4; CDR3 protein: CASSPGRVRGPTEAFF
D gene: .; clone size: few; V gene: TRBV11-3; CDR3 protein: CASSLKDVGQNTEAFF
D gene: .; clone size: few; V gene: TRBV4-3; CDR3 protein: CASSQEWGVQSDTQYF
D gene: .; clone size: .; V gene: TRBV12-5; CDR3 protein: CASGQGIDTGELFF
D gene: .; clone size: few; V gene: TRBV24-1; CDR3 protein: CATSGQYTEAFF
D gene: TRBD1; clone size: few; V gene: TRBV5-1; CDR3 protein: CASTDRDPGELFF
D gene: TRBD1; clone size: .; V gene: TRBV5-5; CDR3 protein: CASSKDRSNQPQHF
D gene: .; clone size: .; V gene: TRBV6-2/TRBV6-3; CDR3 protein: CASGRRRSSGNTIYF
D gene: .; clone size: few; V gene: TRBV6-6; CDR3 protein: CASSYRGLDTEAFF
D gene: .; clone size: many; V gene: TRBV5-1; CDR3 protein: CASSLDAGTDTQYF
D gene: .; clone size: .; V gene: TRBV10-3; CDR3 protein: CAISESIGFEQFF
D gene: TRBD2; clone size: .; V gene: TRBV19; CDR3 protein: CASSIPGGRTGELFF
D gene: .; clone size: few; V gene: TRBV6-5; CDR3 protein: CASSYKAVGEQFF
D gene: .; clone size: once; V gene: TRBV10-3; CDR3 protein: CAISTGKPTEAFF
D gene: TRBD1; clone size: few; V gene: TRBV13; CDR3 protein: CASSLTRGQGAEAFF
D gene: .; clone size: .; V gene: TRBV6-5; CDR3 protein: CASSYGSYTGELFF
D gene: .; clone size: .; V gene: TRBV5-1; CDR3 protein: CASSLGRNSGNTIYF
D gene: .; clone size: few; V gene: TRBV20-1; CDR3 protein: CSAGLYGYTF
D gene: .; clone size: .; V gene: TRBV29-1; CDR3 protein: CSVEDEGNGNTIYF
D gene: TRBD2; clone size: many; V gene: TRBV5-6; CDR3 protein: CASSLFQRGSTDTQYF
D gene: .; clone size: .; V gene: TRBV6-2/TRBV6-3; CDR3 protein: CASSSTRRQARDANTGELFF